This paragraph covers one TCR beta chain sequence. At one of its ends the junction is not consistent with the germline gene, which may arise from a read error. This specimen belongs to a study of patients with pleural tuberculosis. TCRdb independently ran MiXCR on the reads; one entry per CDR3 protein. This table holds under 55,000 distinct CDR3 sequences, around 6.7% found once. The source of this sequence is a human donor with pleural tuberculosis.

CDR3 DNA sequence: TGTGCCAGTAGTATGTATTGGCAGGATCAAGGGACCCAGTACTTC. Translating gives CASSMYWQDQGTQYF. This chain connects TRBV19 to TRBJ2-5; D not certain. The germline V gene has CDR1 LNHDA and CDR2 SQIVND (reference sequence). There are 15 residues in the CDR3. Looking up the rest from reference TRBV19 and TRBJ2-5 gives the full variable domain: DGGITQSPKYLFRKEGQNVTLSCEQNLNHDAMYWYRQDPGQGLRLIYYSQIVNDFQKGDIAEGYSVSREKKESFPLTVTSAQKNPTAFYLCASSMYWQDQGTQYFGPGTRLLVL.